This T cell receptor beta chain came from a study of T cells in Graves' hyperthyroidism and ophthalmopathy. At the level of the study: At initial diagnosis, before any treatment had begun, peripheral blood was obtained.

Amplified regions were TCR beta CDR3 sequences from RNA transcripts. Using the HTBI primer set, a first-round RT-PCR was run on the TCR CDR3. TCRdb re-analysed the multiplex PCR reads in MiXCR, keeping a single row per CDR3 protein. The sample yields some 650,000 distinct CDR3 sequences, more than 15% seen once. This clonotype was recorded many times. Per the germline V gene, CDR1 is SQVTM and CDR2 is ANQGSEA. The ends were cut back, 5 bases at V and 0 bases at J, with 4 bases in the middle. The CDR3 has 11 amino acids. This TCR came from a middle-aged woman with Graves' ophthalmopathy. The chain joins TRBV29-1 to TRBJ1-1; D is uncertain. Sequenced sample: blood. This CDR3 reads CSVFVNTEAFF. In nucleotides, the CDR3 is TGCAGCGTTTTCGTGAACACTGAAGCTTTCTTT.